Following are 18 T cell receptor beta chains from one sample sequenced in a study of OX40 agonist ivuxolimab in advanced cancers. Data came from immunoSEQ multiplex PCR; TCRdb stores just in-frame clones and leaves some out. This sample has under 90,000 clones, with roughly 84% found just once. Sample: CD4+ or CD8+ T cells sorted from blood, taken in a trial of the OX40 agonist ivuxolimab. These receptor sequences come from an adult with an advanced solid tumor such as melanoma, head and neck, liver or kidney cancer.

This clone has a single count. The chain employs TRBV14 and TRBJ1-6; 11 bases fit TRBD1. The CDR3 has 15 amino acids. Trimming took 4 bases from V and 6 from J; bases not matched to a gene: 2. Germline CDR1 is SGHDN and CDR2 is FVKESK. CDR3 coding DNA: TGTGCCAGCAGCCTGGGACAGGGGGGTAATTCACCCCTCCACTTT. Protein: CASSLGQGGNSPLHF.

This sequence joins TRBV7-7 and TRBJ2-3; either TRBD1 or TRBD2 may fit D (5 bases each). The V gene's germline CDR1 is SSHAT and CDR2 FNYEAQ (reference sequence). The CDR3 loop spans 13 amino acids. V lost 4 bases to trimming and J lost 2 bases, with 7 bases between them. CDR3 sequence reads: CASSSGTTDTQYF. The CDR3 nucleotides read TGTGCCAGCAGCTCCGGGACCACAGATACGCAGTATTTT.

The CDR3 sequence is CASSPARVRGRNEQFF. The CDR3 nucleotides are TGTGCCAGCAGCCCCGCTCGGGTCCGGGGGCGCAATGAGCAGTTCTTC. The genes are TRBV11-2 and TRBJ2-1, with D perhaps given as TRBD1 or TRBD2 (6 bases each). V was clipped by 5 bases and J by 6 bases, with 20 bases between them. The CDR3 has 16 amino acids. CDR1 is SGHAT, CDR2 FQNNGV, per germline.

The genes are TRBV5-1 and TRBJ2-5, with 8 bases that match TRBD1. The V and J ends lost 0 bases and 5 bases, in that order; junction bases with no gene match: 0. The CDR3 length is 13 residues. CDR1 SGHRS and CDR2 YFSETQ come from the germline V gene. Written as DNA, the CDR3 is TGCGCCAGCAGCTTGGGACAGGGGGAGACCCAGTACTTC. Its protein product is CASSLGQGETQYF.

The CDR3 DNA sequence: TGTGCCAGCCTGAAACAGGGTTCGACTGAAAAACTGTTTTTT. Its translation is CASLKQGSTEKLFF. The chain uses TRBV28 and TRBJ1-4; D perhaps matches TRBD1 (6 bases). The CDR3 consists of 14 residues. The germline CDR1 and CDR2 sequences are MDHEN and SYDVKM. Trimming removed 8 bases at V and 7 bases at J, with 17 bases between.

The J gene is TRBJ2-1, the V gene TRBV27, with 8 bases fitting TRBD2. The CDR3 sequence is 15 residues long. Germline lookup yields CDR1 MNHEY and CDR2 SMNVEV (reference sequence). V was pared by 6 bases and J by 7 bases, with 11 bases of the junction left unmatched. CDR3 residues: CASSPGVAGTNEQFF. For the CDR3, the DNA is TGTGCCAGCAGCCCCGGGGTAGCGGGGACAAATGAGCAGTTCTTC.

The CDR3 DNA follows: TGTGCCAGCAGTCCCCTTGGGGGGGTAAACACTGAAGCTTTCTTT. It translates to CASSPLGGVNTEAFF. The V and J genes are TRBV6-5 and TRBJ1-1; TRBD1 might be the D (5 bases). From germline, CDR1 is MNHEY and CDR2 SVGAGI. Trimming shortened V by 5 bases and J by 2 bases, and 15 bases separated the two germline ends. The CDR3 is 15 residues long.

The chain couples TRBV15 to TRBJ1-1; D is perhaps TRBD1 (5 bases). Per the germline V gene, CDR1 is LNHNV and CDR2 is YYDKDF (reference sequence). V was trimmed by 0 bases and J by 6 bases, leaving 11 bases between them. The CDR3 sequence is 14 residues long. CDR3 sequence: CATSRDRQTPEAFF. DNA of the CDR3: TGTGCCACCAGCAGAGATCGACAGACTCCTGAAGCTTTCTTT.

The V and J genes are TRBV6-1 and TRBJ2-1; TRBD1 aligns across 9 bases. CDR3 size: 15 residues. Trimming took 2 bases from V and 7 from J; bases not matched to a gene: 6. Germline V gene lookup returns CDR1 MNHNS and CDR2 SASEGT. The CDR3 reads CASSEWGTGTNEQFF. Written as DNA, the CDR3 is TGTGCCAGCAGTGAATGGGGGACAGGGACGAATGAGCAGTTCTTC.

The genes are TRBV7-8 and TRBJ2-7; D is possibly TRBD1 (6 bases). Germline V gene sequence: CDR1 SGHVS, CDR2 FQNEAQ. V was clipped by 1 base and J by 2 bases, with 9 bases between them. This CDR3 has 14 residues. The CDR3 DNA is TGTGCCAGCAGCTTAGTACAGGGCCCCTACGAGCAGTACTTC. It translates to CASSLVQGPYEQYF.

This chain joins TRBV29-1 and TRBJ1-1, with TRBD1 matching over 7 bases. J gave up 1 base and V 7 bases, and 6 bases lay outside the gene matches. The CDR3 covers 13 residues. CDR1 is SQVTM, CDR2 ANQGSEA, per germline. The CDR3: CSGLDRENTEAFF. DNA for the CDR3: TGCAGCGGCCTCGACAGGGAGAACACTGAAGCTTTCTTT.

The DNA for the CDR3 is TGTGCCAGTAGTATCGACAGGAACTACAATGAGCAGTTCTTC. Residues: CASSIDRNYNEQFF. The chain carries TRBV19 and TRBJ2-1, with D perhaps matching TRBD1 (6 bases). The germline V and J ends were trimmed by 3 bases and 3 bases, with 9 bases remaining between them. Germline-derived CDR1 and CDR2 are LNHDA and SQIVND (reference sequence). The CDR3 is 14 residues long.

V is TRBV19 and J is TRBJ2-3; 13 bases agree with TRBD2. This CDR3 is built from 16 residues. CDR1 is LNHDA and CDR2 is SQIVND in the germline V gene (reference sequence). J lost 5 bases, V lost 5 bases, and 7 bases had no gene match. The CDR3 bases are TGTGCCAGTAGTTCCCGGACTAGCGGGGGTGGAGATACGCAGTATTTT. Translating it yields CASSSRTSGGGDTQYF.

The chain has TRBV6-1 and TRBJ1-2, with TRBD1 matching 9 bases. This CDR3 is 14 amino acids long. CDR1 MNHNS and CDR2 SASEGT come from the germline V gene. V was clipped by 3 bases and J by 2 bases; unmatched bases: 1. CDR3 amino acids: CASSDGQGNYGYTF. CDR3 coding DNA: TGTGCCAGCAGTGATGGACAGGGGAACTATGGCTACACCTTC.

The sample holds one count of this clone. This chain connects TRBV11-2 to TRBJ1-5, with D possibly being TRBD1 (6 bases). Germline CDR1 reads SGHAT; CDR2 reads FQNNGV. The CDR3 consists of 15 residues. The V and J ends lost 4 bases and 4 bases respectively, with 14 bases between them. In DNA form, the CDR3 reads TGTGCCAGCAGCTCCTTAAGGACAGATAATCAGCCCCAGCATTTT. This gives the protein CASSSLRTDNQPQHF.

This sequence joins TRBV11-2 and TRBJ2-7; D is perhaps TRBD1 (6 bases). Germline-derived CDR1 and CDR2 are SGHAT and FQNNGV. V was shortened by 3 bases and J by 0 bases, with 12 bases between the two germline ends. CDR3 length: 15 amino acids. CDR3 in amino acids: CASSLDSLSSYEQYF. CDR3 DNA: TGTGCCAGCAGCTTGGACAGCTTGAGCTCCTACGAGCAGTACTTC.

V is TRBV5-4 and J is TRBJ2-1; TRBD1 matches 12 bases. CDR1 and CDR2 (germline): SGHNT, YYREEE (reference sequence). This CDR3 has 15 residues. V trimming: 2 bases; J trimming: 7 bases; junction bases outside the gene matches: 4. The CDR3 spells CASSLEGQGANEQFF. The CDR3 DNA reads as TGTGCCAGCAGCTTAGAGGGACAGGGGGCGAATGAGCAGTTCTTC.

This clone showed up just a few times. V is TRBV5-6 and J is TRBJ1-2; a weak D match, TRBD1 (6 bases). The CDR3 contains 13 residues. V was pared by 2 bases and J by 4 bases, with 9 bases between. Germline V gene sequence: CDR1 SGHDT, CDR2 YYEEEE. The CDR3 reads CASSFSGAYGYTF. Here the CDR3 DNA reads TGTGCCAGCAGCTTTTCAGGGGCCTATGGCTACACCTTC.